The next 17 T cell receptor beta chains were all read from a single sample in a study of tissue T cells after allogeneic stem cell transplantation. Data came from immunoSEQ multiplex PCR; TCRdb stores just in-frame clones and leaves some out. This table holds around 5,000 clones, roughly three quarters found once. The sample in question was tissue from the colon, obtained at autopsy. Receptor source: a female donor over 55 with lung cancer.

Only a few counts were recorded for this clone. The rearrangement uses TRBV7-9 and TRBJ1-1; 7 nucleotides agree with TRBD1. Looked up from germline, CDR1 is SEHNR and CDR2 is FQNEAQ (reference sequence). The CDR3 runs to 13 residues. V was clipped by 5 bases and J by 11 bases; unmatched bases: 11. The CDR3, as DNA: TGTGCCAGCAGCCAGCTACAGGGGCGTCGGGCTTTCTTT. Encoded protein: CASSQLQGRRAFF.

This clone was counted a few times. The chain recombines TRBV7-2 with TRBJ2-7; no firm D call. Germline V gene lookup returns CDR1 SGHTA and CDR2 FQGNSA. The CDR3 has 16 residues. Trimming cost V 3 bases and J 5 bases, with 20 bases left between them. The CDR3 is CASSFLASPQPHEQYF. CDR3 DNA sequence: TGTGCCAGCAGCTTCCTCGCCTCCCCGCAGCCCCACGAGCAGTACTTC. Drawing the rest from reference TRBV7-2 and TRBJ2-7, the complete variable domain is GAGVSQSPSNKVTEKGKDVELRCDPISGHTALYWYRQSLGQGLEFLIYFQGNSAPDKSGLPSDRFSAERTGGSVSTLTIQRTQQEDSAVYLCASSFLASPQPHEQYFGPGTRLTVT.

CDR3 sequence: CARSLYPYPQANYGYTF. CDR3 coding DNA: TGTGCCAGAAGCTTGTACCCGTACCCCCAGGCGAACTATGGCTACACCTTC. This sequence joins TRBV5-3 and TRBJ1-2, with no clear D. TRBV5-3 carries the ORF label, with uncertain function. The germline V and J ends were trimmed by 1 base and 2 bases, with 18 bases remaining between them. The CDR3 is 17 amino acids.

This chain connects TRBV7-3 to TRBJ2-2; D call uncertain. V was cut by 1 base and J by 2 bases, with 5 bases left in between. The CDR3 spans 14 residues. CDR1 and CDR2 (germline): SGHTA, FQGTGA. The CDR3 DNA reads as TGTGCCAGCAGCTTAAACCACAACACCGGGGAGCTGTTTTTT. Protein sequence: CASSLNHNTGELFF.

The table lists this clone with a few counts. The V and J genes are TRBV29-1 and TRBJ1-2, with TRBD1 as a possible D gene (6 bases). V was clipped by 7 bases and J by 5 bases, with 17 bases between them. Germline V gene sequence: CDR1 SQVTM, CDR2 ANQGSEA. CDR3 length: 13 amino acids. The CDR3: CSARSGGRYGYTF. In nucleotides, the CDR3 is TGCAGCGCTCGAAGCGGGGGGCGGTATGGCTACACCTTC.

This clone was seen a few times. The genes are TRBV13 and TRBJ1-6; D is unresolved. Trimming took off 2 bases at V and 8 bases at J, with 10 bases between the two ends. Germline V gene lookup returns CDR1 PRHDT and CDR2 FYEKMQ (reference sequence). The CDR3 extends over 14 amino acids. CDR3 coding DNA: TGTGCCAGCAGCTTACTCCGTTGGGATTCACCCCTCCACTTT. It specifies CASSLLRWDSPLHF. The full variable domain, its missing parts supplied by reference TRBV13 and TRBJ1-6, is AAGVIQSPRHLIKEKRETATLKCYPIPRHDTVYWYQQGPGQDPQFLISFYEKMQSDKGSIPDRFSAQQFSDYHSELNMSSLELGDSALYFCASSLLRWDSPLHFGNGTRLTVT.

This chain joins TRBV5-6 and TRBJ2-7; no definite D call. CDR3 length: 11 amino acids. Trimming removed 3 bases from V and 7 bases from J, with 8 bases in between. Germline V gives CDR1 SGHDT, CDR2 YYEEEE. The CDR3 reads CASSSTREQYF. Written as DNA, the CDR3 is TGTGCCAGCAGCTCGACTCGGGAGCAGTACTTC.

This chain joins TRBV5-1 and TRBJ2-7, with D possibly TRBD1 on 5 matching bases. The CDR3 extends over 13 amino acids. Deletions cut 7 bases from V and 4 bases from J, with 15 bases between. Germline CDR1 and CDR2: SGHRS and YFSETQ. The CDR3 DNA reads TGCGCCAGCGGCCAGGGCGGACATTACGAGCAGTACTTC. Its translation is CASGQGGHYEQYF.

The V and J genes are TRBV19 and TRBJ2-2, with 8 bases aligning to TRBD1. The CDR3 is 13 residues long. Germline CDR1 is LNHDA and CDR2 is SQIVND (reference sequence). V gave up 7 bases and J gave up 5 bases; unmatched junction bases: 3. Here the CDR3 reads CASKDRETGELFF. CDR3 in DNA: TGTGCCAGTAAGGACAGGGAAACCGGGGAGCTGTTTTTT.

This rearrangement joins TRBV6-1 to TRBJ1-2, with D maybe TRBD1 (5 bases). Germline V gene data show CDR1 as MNHNS and CDR2 as SASEGT. V lost 2 bases and J 3 bases, leaving 13 bases between the germline ends. The CDR3 has 15 residues. DNA for the CDR3: TGTGCCAGCAGTGAATTTCTGCGAGGGGACTATGGCTACACCTTC. Protein product: CASSEFLRGDYGYTF.

The V gene is TRBV7-9, the J gene TRBJ2-5; D tentatively reads TRBD1 or TRBD2 (6 bases each). The V end lost 5 bases, the J end lost 2 bases, and 12 bases lay between the germline ends. This CDR3 is built from 14 residues. Germline CDR1 and CDR2: SEHNR and FQNEAQ (reference sequence). In nucleotides, the CDR3 is TGTGCCAGCAGCCCCTTAGGGGGGCAAGAGACCCAGTACTTC. Amino acids: CASSPLGGQETQYF.

The chain employs TRBV19 and TRBJ1-1; D is perhaps TRBD1 (5 bases). The germline V gene has CDR1 LNHDA and CDR2 SQIVND (reference sequence). This CDR3 region has 15 residues. V was cut by 7 bases and J by 1 base, with 16 bases left in between. For the CDR3, the DNA is TGTGCCAGTACACGGAGAGGGGAGACGAACACTGAAGCTTTCTTT. Protein product: CASTRRGETNTEAFF.

The chain recombines TRBV18 with TRBJ2-3; D not resolved. The CDR3 has 15 residues. Trimming removed 3 bases from V and 0 bases from J, with 10 bases in between. Germline CDR1 KGHSH, CDR2 LQKENI. CDR3 sequence: CASSPRRTSTDTQYF. The CDR3 nucleotides read TGTGCCAGCTCACCCCGTCGGACGAGCACAGATACGCAGTATTTT.

The chain carries TRBV29-1 and TRBJ2-5; D is unclear. The V end lost 0 bases, the J end lost 7 bases, and 6 bases lay between the germline ends. From germline, CDR1 is SQVTM and CDR2 ANQGSEA. CDR3 size: 11 residues. The chain's CDR3 is CSVEDLGTQYF. CDR3 bases: TGCAGCGTTGAAGATCTGGGGACCCAGTACTTC.

The rearrangement links TRBV29-1 to TRBJ2-2, with TRBD2 matching over 7 bases. The CDR3 totals 15 residues. CDR1 is SQVTM and CDR2 is ANQGSEA in the germline V gene. The J segment lost 1 base and the V segment lost 3 bases, leaving 5 bases of the junction unmatched. CDR3 DNA: TGCAGCGTTGACTCCGGGGGGAAGAACACCGGGGAGCTGTTTTTT. It encodes CSVDSGGKNTGELFF.

This chain connects TRBV7-9 to TRBJ1-2; possibly TRBD1 for D (5 bases). Germline assignment: CDR1 SEHNR and CDR2 FQNEAQ (reference sequence). CDR3 size: 12 residues. The V gene lost 3 bases and the J gene lost 7 bases, with 9 bases spanning the gap. CDR3 loop: CASSFIRAGYTF. Written as DNA, the CDR3 is TGTGCCAGCAGCTTCATCAGGGCTGGCTACACCTTC.

The chain couples TRBV12-3 or TRBV12-4 to TRBJ1-1; D gene unclear. Trimming removed 6 bases from V and 1 base from J, with 9 bases in between. CDR3 size: 13 residues. The CDR3 is CASRAVGNTEAFF. CDR3 in DNA: TGTGCCAGCAGGGCCGTGGGGAACACTGAAGCTTTCTTT.